This T cell receptor beta chain was retrieved from a study of T-cell memory formation after mild COVID-19. The study's findings and limits: CD8+ contracting clones occupied EMRA, while CD4+ ones occupied mainly CM and EM. There was no confirmation that second-wave clones peaking on day 37 were SARS-CoV-2 specific. Prior to infection, memory already included some responding clones, suggesting cross-reactive memory joined.

TCRdb reprocessed the 5' RACE reads with MiXCR, giving one entry per CDR3 protein. The repertoire holds 400,000 to 450,000 distinct CDR3 sequences, with 18% as singletons. CDR3 length equals 16 residues. Germline CDR1 is KGHDR and CDR2 is SFDVKD. V lost 1 base to trimming and J lost 6 bases; unmatched junction nucleotides: 6. This clonotype has at least ten counts. Its antigen is undetermined. The chain links TRBV24-1 to TRBJ2-1; TRBD2 matches 9 bases. The receptor comes from a man younger than 35 who had mild COVID-19 (a few samples of this study predate the infection). Cell type and time point are not known. Specimen: PBMCs or a T cell subset sorted from them (not recorded which). In DNA, the CDR3 is TGTGCCACCAGTGATTTTGGCGGGGGGGCCTCCAATGAGCAGTTCTTC. This encodes CATSDFGGGASNEQFF.